This record looks at one T cell receptor beta chain sequence and its context. Its target is unknown. As handled by the study authors: Without quality scores, immunoSEQ junctional reads could not be filtered like full-length reads. Profiling relied on immunoSEQ multiplex PCR, and the TCRdb table lists in-frame clones only, not all of them. V and J calls and clone size are as listed in that table; D and trimming were resolved from the DNA. The sample contains about a million clones, around three quarters of which appear only once. The data derive from a study of shared clonotypes between healthy human individuals. Across the study: For every donor, three CD4 naive, three CD4 memory, two CD8 naive and one CD8 memory plates were used. Study outcomes and limitations: Richness estimates generally favored naive over memory subsets.

The sample taken for sequencing was memory CD4+ T cells sorted from blood. Indicated subset: CD45RA-negative fraction. The sequence was obtained from a man between 18 and 35 years old in good health.

CDR3 sequence reads: CATSTRTGSYEQYF. Written as DNA, the CDR3 is TGTGCCACCAGCACTCGGACAGGGTCCTACGAGCAGTACTTC. The chain is built from TRBV15 and TRBJ2-7, with TRBD1 matching over 8 bases. This CDR3 region has 14 residues. Per the germline V gene, CDR1 is LNHNV and CDR2 is YYDKDF (reference sequence). Trimming at V came to 4 bases and at J to 1 base, leaving 3 bases not matched to a gene.